A single sample is the source of the 20 T cell receptor beta chains below, sequenced in a study of lymphopenia after photon versus proton radiotherapy. TCRdb's copy holds only in-frame clones and misses some; the assay was immunoSEQ multiplex PCR. The table records 67,000 or so clones, around 87% of them present only once. The input for sequencing was peripheral blood, taken from a patient treated with proton-based radiotherapy. These receptors were taken from a man older than 75 with esophageal cancer.

The rearrangement uses TRBV15 and TRBJ1-4, with TRBD1 identical over 10 bases. CDR3 length: 17 residues. Trimming removed 3 bases from V and 6 bases from J; junction bases left unmatched: 10. Germline values: CDR1 LNHNV, CDR2 YYDKDF (reference sequence). The CDR3 DNA sequence: TGTGCCACCAGCAGGGAAATCTCCGGGACAGGGGATGAAAAACTGTTTTTT. Encoded protein: CATSREISGTGDEKLFF. Looking up the rest from reference TRBV15 and TRBJ1-4 gives the full variable domain: DAMVIQNPRYQVTQFGKPVTLSCSQTLNHNVMYWYQQKSSQAPKLLFHYYDKDFNNEADTPDNFQSRRPNTSFCFLDIRSPGLGDTAMYLCATSREISGTGDEKLFFGSGTQLSVL.

J is TRBJ2-4 and V is TRBV6-1; no firm D call. The CDR3 length is 14 residues. The V gene's germline CDR1 is MNHNS and CDR2 SASEGT. Deletions cut 3 bases from V and 0 bases from J, with 6 bases between. This CDR3 is CASSENLAKNIQYF. For the CDR3, the DNA is TGTGCCAGCAGTGAGAATCTAGCCAAAAACATTCAGTACTTC.

The V call is TRBV6-5, the J call TRBJ2-3; D possibly uses TRBD1 or TRBD2 (5 bases each). The CDR3 has 16 amino acids. CDR1 is MNHEY, CDR2 SVGAGI, per germline. Trimming took 2 bases from V and 0 from J, leaving 12 bases between them. CDR3 sequence reads: CASSYGTASSTDTQYF. DNA of the CDR3: TGTGCCAGCAGTTACGGGACGGCCTCGAGCACAGATACGCAGTATTTT.

The CDR3 coding sequence is TGTGCCAGCACAACGACAGGGAAGTCCTACAATGAGCAGTTCTTC. This encodes CASTTTGKSYNEQFF. The chain couples TRBV5-6 to TRBJ2-1, with 7 bases that match TRBD1. There are 15 residues in the CDR3. Trimming removed 6 bases from V and 1 base from J; junction bases left unmatched: 7. Germline V gene lookup returns CDR1 SGHDT and CDR2 YYEEEE.

J is TRBJ2-5 and V is TRBV6-6; a weak D match, TRBD1 (7 bases). Trimming shortened V by 4 bases and J by 5 bases, and 17 bases separated the two germline ends. This CDR3 has 15 residues. The germline V gene encodes CDR1 MNHNY and CDR2 SVGAGI (reference sequence). The CDR3 nucleotides are TGTGCCAGCAGTTTGGCAGGGGGGCTGGAGGAGACCCAGTACTTC. Translation gives CASSLAGGLEETQYF.

The J gene is TRBJ2-7, the V gene TRBV5-4, with 8 bases matching TRBD2. Per the germline V gene, CDR1 is SGHNT and CDR2 is YYREEE (reference sequence). This CDR3 spans 14 amino acids. V shed 4 bases and J 3 bases; nucleotides not matched to a gene: 6. CDR3 in DNA: TGTGCCAGCAGCCAAGAACTAGCGGACTACGAGCAGTACTTC. Translation gives CASSQELADYEQYF. Filled out from reference TRBV5-4 and TRBJ2-7, the complete variable domain reads ETGVTQSPTHLIKTRGQQVTLRCSSQSGHNTVSWYQQALGQGPQFIFQYYREEENGRGNFPPRFSGLQFPNYSSELNVNALELDDSALYLCASSQELADYEQYFGPGTRLTVT.

The chain uses TRBV5-1 and TRBJ2-7, with 11 positions matching TRBD2. The junction had 14 bases not matched to a gene; V was cut back by 6 bases and J by 6 bases. The CDR3 spans 16 residues. Germline CDR1 is SGHRS and CDR2 is YFSETQ. CDR3 amino acids: CASNPISLAGGREQYF. The CDR3 DNA reads TGCGCCAGCAACCCAATCAGCTTAGCGGGGGGGCGCGAGCAGTACTTC.

Here the CDR3 reads CASSLYGQPQHF. The DNA for the CDR3 is TGTGCCAGCAGCTTATATGGCCAGCCCCAGCATTTT. The chain has TRBV5-4 and TRBJ1-5; D gene unclear. From germline, CDR1 is SGHNT and CDR2 YYREEE (reference sequence). V was trimmed by 2 bases and J by 7 bases, leaving 7 bases between them. The CDR3 runs to 12 residues.

This chain uses TRBV27 with TRBJ2-7; TRBD2 aligns across 9 bases. This CDR3 is built from 16 residues. Germline V gives CDR1 MNHEY, CDR2 SMNVEV (reference sequence). With V trimmed by 3 bases and J by 0 bases, 6 bases remained unmatched. CDR3 sequence reads: CASSFGLAGSSYEQYF. CDR3 DNA sequence: TGTGCCAGCAGTTTCGGGCTAGCGGGGTCCTCCTACGAGCAGTACTTC.

The chain couples TRBV29-1 to TRBJ2-3; D gene unclear. The germline CDR1 and CDR2 sequences are SQVTM and ANQGSEA. V gave up 3 bases and J gave up 3 bases, with 7 bases separating them. The CDR3 is made up of 12 amino acids. The CDR3 loop reads CSVDDGTDTQYF. CDR3 in DNA: TGCAGCGTTGACGACGGGACAGATACGCAGTATTTT.

The chain recombines TRBV2 with TRBJ2-7, with TRBD1 matching 7 bases. This CDR3 region has 14 residues. J gave up 4 bases and V 6 bases, and 9 bases lay outside the gene matches. Germline V CDR1 and CDR2: SNHLY, FYNNEI. The CDR3 DNA reads as TGTGCCAGCAGCAAGGACAGGTACGCATACGAGCAGTACTTC. Amino acids: CASSKDRYAYEQYF.

The chain has TRBV27 and TRBJ1-5, with D uncertain. The CDR3 extends over 11 amino acids. Trimming shortened V by 8 bases and J by 3 bases, and 5 bases separated the two germline ends. Germline V gene data show CDR1 as MNHEY and CDR2 as SMNVEV (reference sequence). The CDR3 DNA is TGTGCCAGCGGCTTCAATCAGCCCCAGCATTTT. Translated: CASGFNQPQHF.

The rearrangement links TRBV6-5 to TRBJ2-7, with D possibly being TRBD1 or TRBD2 (5 bases each). This CDR3 spans 13 amino acids. Deletions cut 2 bases from V and 4 bases from J, with 9 bases between. CDR1 and CDR2 from the germline V gene are MNHEY and SVGAGI. The CDR3 region is CASSYARGYEQYF. For the CDR3, the DNA is TGTGCCAGCAGTTACGCGAGGGGTTACGAGCAGTACTTC.

V usage is TRBV7-2 and J usage is TRBJ2-7; 8 positions match TRBD2. V was clipped by 1 base and J by 6 bases; unmatched bases: 8. The CDR3 is 15 residues long. CDR1 is SGHTA, CDR2 FQGNSA, per germline. DNA for the CDR3: TGTGCCAGCAGCTTAGTATTCGGGACTAGTTCCGAGCAGTACTTC. Translating it yields CASSLVFGTSSEQYF.

This clone turned up a few times. V usage is TRBV10-3 and J usage is TRBJ2-7; 8 nucleotides agree with TRBD1. The CDR3 is 15 amino acids. Germline CDR1 ENHRY, CDR2 SYGVKD. V dropped 2 bases and J dropped 2; count of bases not matched to a gene: 5. The CDR3 DNA follows: TGTGCCATCAGTGAGAGGGACAGGATAACCTACGAGCAGTACTTC. Translated, it gives CAISERDRITYEQYF.

The V gene is TRBV19, the J gene TRBJ2-5, with D maybe TRBD1 (5 bases). The germline V gene encodes CDR1 LNHDA and CDR2 SQIVND (reference sequence). V lost 3 bases, J lost 2 bases, and 7 bases lay in between. The CDR3 spans 13 residues. This chain's CDR3 is CASSIRQQETQYF. In DNA form, the CDR3 reads TGTGCCAGTAGTATCCGACAGCAAGAGACCCAGTACTTC.

The J gene is TRBJ2-5, the V gene TRBV7-9; D remains ambiguous. Deletions cut 1 base from V and 0 bases from J, with 12 bases between. Germline-derived CDR1 and CDR2 are SEHNR and FQNEAQ (reference sequence). The CDR3 has 16 residues. CDR3 coding DNA: TGTGCCAGCAGCTTAGGAAGGTTTCCCGACCAAGAGACCCAGTACTTC. Amino acids: CASSLGRFPDQETQYF.

V is TRBV18 and J is TRBJ2-5, with TRBD2 matching 7 bases. The CDR3 extends over 17 amino acids. Germline V gene lookup returns CDR1 KGHSH and CDR2 LQKENI. V lost 2 bases, J lost 4 bases, and 13 bases stayed unmatched. The CDR3 coding sequence is TGTGCCAGCTCACCAACAATCGTCCAGCGGGAACTAGAGACCCAGTACTTC. Amino acid sequence: CASSPTIVQRELETQYF.

V is TRBV7-2 and J is TRBJ2-7; TRBD2 is a possible D gene (6 bases). The CDR3 sequence is 16 residues long. V shed 1 base and J shed 2 bases, with 15 bases lying between them. Looked up from germline, CDR1 is SGHTA and CDR2 is FQGNSA. CDR3 sequence: CASSLVGGGTPYEQYF. The CDR3 DNA sequence: TGTGCCAGCAGCTTAGTAGGCGGCGGGACCCCCTACGAGCAGTACTTC.

The V call is TRBV29-1, the J call TRBJ2-5; 12 nucleotides line up with TRBD2. V lost 6 bases to trimming and J lost 4 bases; unmatched junction nucleotides: 9. Germline CDR1 SQVTM, CDR2 ANQGSEA. The CDR3 runs to 15 residues. The CDR3 sequence: CSVILAGGGTETQYF. DNA of the CDR3: TGCAGCGTGATACTAGCGGGAGGCGGTACAGAGACCCAGTACTTC.